This T cell receptor (beta chain) is drawn from a study of T cells expressing NK-cell markers. The CDR3 consists of 14 residues. Germline V gene sequence: CDR1 KGHDR, CDR2 SFDVKD. TCRdb reprocessed the 5' RACE reads, keeping one entry per CDR3 protein, no DNA. The listing contains approximately 420,000 distinct CDR3 sequences. J is TRBJ2-5 and V is TRBV24-1; TCRdb's D gene call, TRBD2, goes unchecked for lack of DNA. The sample comprised blood T cells: a sorted CD56 or NKG2C T cell subset, CD4+ or CD8+ T cells, or bulk PBMC T cells (not recorded which). This clonotype originated in a woman aged 45-65 years in good health. The CDR3 sequence: CATSDLFGGETQYF.